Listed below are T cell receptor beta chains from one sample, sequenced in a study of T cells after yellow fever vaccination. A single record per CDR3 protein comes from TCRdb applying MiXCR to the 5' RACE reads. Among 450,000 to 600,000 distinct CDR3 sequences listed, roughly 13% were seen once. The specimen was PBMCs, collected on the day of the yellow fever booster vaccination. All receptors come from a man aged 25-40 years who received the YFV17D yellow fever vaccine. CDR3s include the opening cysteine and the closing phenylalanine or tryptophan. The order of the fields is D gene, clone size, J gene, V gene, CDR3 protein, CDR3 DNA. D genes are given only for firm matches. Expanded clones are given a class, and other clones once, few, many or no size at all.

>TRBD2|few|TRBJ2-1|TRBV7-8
CASSSPIAGVYNEQFF
TGTGCCAGCAGTTCACCCATAGCGGGAGTCTACAATGAGCAGTTCTTC
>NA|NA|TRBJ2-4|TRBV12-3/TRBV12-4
CASSPSYVKNIQYF
TGTGCCAGCAGCCCTAGCTATGTCAAAAACATTCAGTACTTC
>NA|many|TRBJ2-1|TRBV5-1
CASSLGGSKGGEQFF
TGCGCCAGCAGCTTGGGGGGATCAAAAGGCGGTGAGCAGTTCTTC
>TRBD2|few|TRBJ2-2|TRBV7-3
CASSREGLADPPGTGELFF
TGTGCCAGCAGCCGGGAGGGACTAGCGGACCCTCCGGGCACCGGGGAGCTGTTTTTT
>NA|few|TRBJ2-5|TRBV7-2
CASSKGGVQVETQYF
TGTGCCAGCAGCAAAGGGGGAGTCCAGGTGGAGACCCAGTACTTC
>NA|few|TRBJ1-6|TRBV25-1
CASSGMAPSPLHF
TGTGCCAGCAGCGGGATGGCACCTTCACCCCTCCACTTT
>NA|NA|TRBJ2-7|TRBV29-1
CSVADRPGGYEQYF
TGCAGCGTCGCCGACCGTCCCGGGGGCTACGAGCAGTACTTC
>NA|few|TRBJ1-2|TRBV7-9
CASSATENYGYTF
TGTGCCAGCAGCGCGACAGAAAACTATGGCTACACCTTC
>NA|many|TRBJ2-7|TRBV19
CASSIGGSYEQYF
TGTGCCAGTAGTATAGGGGGATCCTACGAGCAGTACTTC
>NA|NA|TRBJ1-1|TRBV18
CASSPQLATEAFF
TGTGCCAGCTCACCTCAGCTGGCCACTGAAGCTTTCTTT
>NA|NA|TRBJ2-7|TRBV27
CASSLIGGYEQYF
TGTGCCAGCAGTTTAATCGGCGGCTACGAGCAGTACTTC
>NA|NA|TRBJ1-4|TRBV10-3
CAISESQGANEKLFF
TGTGCCATCAGTGAGTCCCAGGGAGCTAATGAAAAACTGTTTTTT
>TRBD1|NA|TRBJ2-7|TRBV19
CASSISGGMGEQYF
TGTGCCAGTAGTATCTCAGGGGGCATGGGAGAGCAGTACTTC
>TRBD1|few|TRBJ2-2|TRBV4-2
CASSQESGGSGELFF
TGTGCCAGCAGCCAAGAATCAGGGGGCTCCGGGGAGCTGTTTTTT
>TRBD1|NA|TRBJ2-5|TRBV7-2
CASSLNQGALGETQYF
TGTGCCAGCAGCTTAAATCAGGGGGCCTTAGGGGAGACCCAGTACTTC
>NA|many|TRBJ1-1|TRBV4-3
CASSQEGGRAEAFF
TGCGCCAGCAGCCAAGAAGGAGGTCGGGCTGAAGCTTTCTTT
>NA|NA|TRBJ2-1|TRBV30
CAWSTTDRSSYNEQFF
TGTGCCTGGAGTACAACCGACAGGAGCTCCTACAATGAGCAGTTCTTC
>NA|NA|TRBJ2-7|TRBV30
CAWRGRWTESYEQYF
TGTGCCTGGAGAGGAAGGTGGACAGAGAGCTACGAGCAGTACTTC
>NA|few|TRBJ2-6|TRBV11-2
CASSLGLGGGSGANVLTF
TGTGCCAGCAGCTTAGGACTAGGAGGGGGCTCTGGGGCCAACGTCCTGACTTTC
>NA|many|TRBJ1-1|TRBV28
CASSLRRGRRILNTEAFF
TGTGCCAGCAGTTTAAGAAGGGGTCGCCGGATCTTGAACACTGAAGCTTTCTTT
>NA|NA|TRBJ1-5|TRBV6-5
CASSYSQGKGESNQPQHF
TGTGCCAGCAGTTACTCGCAGGGAAAAGGCGAGAGCAATCAGCCCCAGCATTTT
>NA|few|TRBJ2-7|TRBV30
CAWSGKTVPYEQYF
TGTGCCTGGAGTGGTAAGACGGTCCCCTACGAGCAGTACTTC
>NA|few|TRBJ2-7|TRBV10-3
CAISPHRESYEQYF
TGTGCCATCAGCCCGCACAGGGAATCCTACGAGCAGTACTTC
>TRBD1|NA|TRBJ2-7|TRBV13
CASSLTTGRHEQYF
TGTGCCAGCAGCCTAACGACAGGGCGACACGAGCAGTACTTC
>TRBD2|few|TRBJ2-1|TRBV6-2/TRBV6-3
CASSQTSGRPRSEQFF
TGTGCCAGCAGTCAGACTAGCGGGAGGCCGCGTAGTGAGCAGTTCTTC
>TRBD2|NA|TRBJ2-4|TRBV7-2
CASSLEVLAGKNIQYF
TGTGCCAGCAGCTTAGAGGTCCTAGCGGGAAAAAACATTCAGTACTTC
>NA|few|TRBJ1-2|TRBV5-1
CASSADGGLDGYTF
TGCGCCAGCAGCGCGGACGGGGGCTTGGATGGCTACACCTTC
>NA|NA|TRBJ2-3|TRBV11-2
CASSLVGGHAPDTQYF
TGTGCCAGCAGCTTAGTCGGCGGGCATGCCCCAGATACGCAGTATTTT
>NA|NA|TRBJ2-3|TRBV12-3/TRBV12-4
CASSIDTQYF
TGTGCCAGCAGTATAGATACGCAGTATTTT
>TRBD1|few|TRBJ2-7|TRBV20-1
CSALRGPEQYF
TGCAGTGCTCTTAGGGGGCCCGAGCAGTACTTC
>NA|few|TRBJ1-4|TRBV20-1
CSARGYRGTNEKLFF
TGCAGTGCTAGAGGATATCGGGGAACTAATGAAAAACTGTTTTTT
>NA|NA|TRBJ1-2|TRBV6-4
CASSPRQAPYGYTF
TGTGCCAGCAGTCCAAGACAAGCCCCGTATGGCTACACCTTC
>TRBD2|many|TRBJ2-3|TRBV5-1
CASSTGLAGGTDTQYF
TGCGCCAGCAGCACCGGACTAGCGGGAGGGACAGATACGCAGTATTTT
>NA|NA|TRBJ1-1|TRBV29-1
CSVYPGQPNTEAFF
TGCAGCGTTTATCCGGGACAACCGAACACTGAAGCTTTCTTT
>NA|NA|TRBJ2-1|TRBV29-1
CSLSTSSYNEQFF
TGCAGCCTAAGTACGAGCTCCTACAATGAGCAGTTCTTC
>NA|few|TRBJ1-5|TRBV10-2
CASNRGAGGEPQHF
TGCGCCAGCAATAGGGGGGCCGGGGGTGAGCCCCAGCATTTT
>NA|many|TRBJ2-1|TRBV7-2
CASSLAAVGSYNEQFF
TGTGCCAGCAGCTTAGCAGCGGTGGGGTCCTACAATGAGCAGTTCTTC
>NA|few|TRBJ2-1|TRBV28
CASSLFPGEQFF
TGTGCCAGCAGTTTATTCCCCGGTGAGCAGTTCTTC
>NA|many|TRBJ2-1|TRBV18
CASSPLPGHEQFF
TGTGCCAGCTCACCCTTGCCAGGGCATGAGCAGTTCTTC
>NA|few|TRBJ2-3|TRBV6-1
CASSESGSRTTTDTQYF
TGTGCCAGCAGTGAATCAGGCTCCAGGACCACCACAGATACGCAGTATTTT
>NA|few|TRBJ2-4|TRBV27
CASSLSGQRDIQYF
TGTGCCAGCAGTTTATCCGGACAGAGGGACATTCAGTACTTC
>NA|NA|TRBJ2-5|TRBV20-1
CSADARDQETQYF
TGCAGTGCCGACGCCCGCGACCAAGAGACCCAGTACTTC
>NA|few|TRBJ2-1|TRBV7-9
CASSLGRAGEQFF
TGTGCCAGCAGCTTAGGTAGGGCAGGTGAGCAGTTCTTC
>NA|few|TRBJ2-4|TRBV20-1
CSAHTRASPKNIQYF
TGCAGTGCTCACACGAGGGCTAGCCCTAAAAACATTCAGTACTTC
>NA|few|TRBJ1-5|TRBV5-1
CASSFYGGDQPQHF
TGCGCCAGCAGCTTTTATGGGGGGGATCAGCCCCAGCATTTT
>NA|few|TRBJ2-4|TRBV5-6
CASSLVGAGWTKNIQYF
TGTGCCAGCAGCTTGGTTGGCGCAGGGTGGACCAAAAACATTCAGTACTTC
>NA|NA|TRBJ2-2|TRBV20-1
CSADTDTGELFF
TGCAGTGCTGACACCGACACCGGGGAGCTGTTTTTT
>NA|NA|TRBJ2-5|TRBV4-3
CASSQSRGPETQYF
TGCGCCAGCAGCCAGTCCCGGGGGCCGGAGACCCAGTACTTC
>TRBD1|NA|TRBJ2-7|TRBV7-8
CASSLRGLMYEQYF
TGTGCCAGCAGCTTAAGGGGGCTAATGTACGAGCAGTACTTC
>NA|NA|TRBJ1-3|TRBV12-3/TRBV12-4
CASSLEYTGNTIYF
TGTGCCAGCAGTTTGGAGTATACTGGAAACACCATATATTTT
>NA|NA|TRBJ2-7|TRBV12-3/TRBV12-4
CASSTYRGLNEQYF
TGTGCCAGCAGCACCTACAGAGGGTTGAACGAGCAGTACTTC
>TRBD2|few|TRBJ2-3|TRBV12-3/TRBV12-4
CASSLPLAGGPTDTQYF
TGTGCCAGCAGTTTACCCCTAGCGGGAGGCCCCACAGATACGCAGTATTTT
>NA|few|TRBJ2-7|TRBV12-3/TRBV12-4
CASSSLAARSEQYF
TGTGCCAGCAGTTCGCTGGCGGCTCGGAGCGAGCAGTACTTC
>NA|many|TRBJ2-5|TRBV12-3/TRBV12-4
CASSFDGAQETQYF
TGTGCCAGCAGTTTTGACGGAGCACAAGAGACCCAGTACTTC